Listed here are 17 T cell receptor beta chains from one sample, sequenced in a study of breast tumors, draining lymph nodes, adjacent tissues. TCRdb reanalysed the multiplex PCR reads using MiXCR and keeps one entry per CDR3 protein. Of 66,000 or so distinct CDR3 sequences listed, 40% to 45% are singletons. The sample taken for sequencing was breast tumor tissue. Receptors originate from a female donor with breast cancer. Some clones in this sample may be carry-over from other donors' samples.

This clonotype counts as medium-sized. The CDR3 spells CASSVEPGPNSPLHF. The DNA of the CDR3 is TGTGCCAGCAGCGTAGAACCAGGACCGAATTCACCCCTCCACTTT. This sequence joins TRBV9 and TRBJ1-6, with D uncertain. Germline CDR1 and CDR2: SGDLS and YYNGEE. The CDR3 runs 15 residues. Trimming removed 0 bases from V and 7 bases from J, with 11 bases in between.

This clonotype was counted many times. The chain employs TRBV5-5 and TRBJ1-5; no definite D call. Germline V lookup: CDR1 SGHKS, CDR2 YYEKEE (reference sequence). The CDR3 spans 15 residues. The V gene lost 4 bases and the J gene lost 0 bases, with 11 bases spanning the gap. The CDR3 sequence is CASSPEAYSNQPQHF. DNA of the CDR3: TGTGCCAGCAGCCCAGAGGCTTATAGCAATCAGCCCCAGCATTTT.

Note on this clonotype: At one boundary the junction diverges from the germline segment, which might be a read error. The rearrangement joins TRBV19 to TRBJ2-3; weak D call: TRBD2 (6 bases). The CDR3 is 15 residues long. In germline, CDR1 is LNHDA, CDR2 SQIVND (reference sequence). The CDR3 bases are TGCGCCAGTAGTATTGTCGCGGGGATCACAGATACGCAGTATTTT. This gives the protein CASSIVAGITDTQYF.

The chain joins TRBV12-3 or TRBV12-4 to TRBJ1-6; 7 bases are shared with TRBD1. The J segment lost 8 bases and the V segment lost 8 bases, leaving 6 bases of the junction unmatched. The CDR3 contains 13 residues. The CDR3 region is CASGGGSYSPLHF. For the CDR3, the DNA is TGTGCCAGCGGAGGGGGCAGCTATTCACCCCTCCACTTT.

As concerns this clonotype: Sequence at one end of the junction differs from germline and may be a read error. The V and J genes are TRBV20-1 and TRBJ2-1; perhaps TRBD1 as D (6 bases). This CDR3 spans 14 amino acids. Looked up from germline, CDR1 is DFQATT and CDR2 is SNEGSKA (reference sequence). The CDR3 reads CSARASRGYNEQSF. CDR3 sequence (DNA): TGTAGTGCTAGAGCTAGCAGGGGTTACAATGAGCAGTCCTTC.

CDR3 sequence reads: CASSPDGRGGDTQYF. In DNA, the CDR3 is TGTGCCAGCAGCCCAGATGGTAGGGGCGGAGATACGCAGTATTTT. The chain combines TRBV12-3 or TRBV12-4 with TRBJ2-3; D perhaps matches TRBD1 (5 bases). This CDR3 spans 15 amino acids. V was trimmed by 6 bases and J by 5 bases, leaving 18 bases between them.

This clonotype was observed at least ten times. The chain recombines TRBV6-1 with TRBJ1-5; D may be TRBD1 (5 bases). V was clipped by 5 bases and J by 0 bases, with 17 bases between them. Germline V gene sequence: CDR1 MNHNS, CDR2 SASEGT. There are 17 residues in the CDR3. CDR3 in amino acids: CASSRGTPPYSNQPQHF. Written as DNA, the CDR3 is TGTGCCAGCAGTCGCGGGACGCCTCCTTATAGCAATCAGCCCCAGCATTTT.

In this sample, this clonotype turned up many times. V and J are TRBV10-1 and TRBJ1-3; D not resolved. Germline V gives CDR1 WNHNN, CDR2 SYGVQD (reference sequence). CDR3 length: 13 amino acids. Between the trimmed V and J ends, which lost 2 bases and 9 bases, there was a span of 11 bases. The CDR3 here is CASSEHYNPTIYF. CDR3 nucleotides: TGCGCCAGCAGTGAGCATTACAACCCCACCATATATTTT.

This clonotype was seen ten or more times. This chain links TRBV14 with TRBJ2-1, with D perhaps matching TRBD2 (6 bases). V lost 4 bases, J lost 0 bases, and 10 bases lay in between. CDR3 size: 15 residues. Germline CDR1 and CDR2: SGHDN and FVKESK. The CDR3: CASSRTSRSYNEQFF. CDR3 nucleotides: TGTGCCAGCAGCCGAACTAGCCGCTCCTACAATGAGCAGTTCTTC. Variable domain in full (rest from reference TRBV14 and TRBJ2-1): EAGVTQFPSHSVIEKGQTVTLRCDPISGHDNLYWYRRVMGKEIKFLLHFVKESKQDESGMPNNRFLAERTGGTYSTLKVQPAELEDSGVYFCASSRTSRSYNEQFFGPGTRLTVL.

This clonotype was observed a few times. The chain joins TRBV28 to TRBJ2-7, with D unclear. V lost 7 bases and J lost 3, with 7 bases in between. This CDR3 contains 11 residues. Germline CDR1 and CDR2: MDHEN and SYDVKM. In nucleotides, the CDR3 is TGTGCCAGCAACAAGATCTACGAGCAGTACTTC. Amino acid sequence: CASNKIYEQYF.

This clonotype was seen repeatedly, ten times or more. The chain recombines TRBV30 with TRBJ2-1, with TRBD2 matching over 11 bases. CDR1 is GTSNPN, CDR2 SVGIG, per germline (reference sequence). This CDR3 spans 13 amino acids. V lost 6 bases and J lost 7; bases outside the gene matches: 5. The CDR3 nucleotides are TGTGCCTGTAGCGGGAGGGCTAAAAATGAGCAGTTCTTC. Amino acids: CACSGRAKNEQFF. Variable domain in full (rest from reference TRBV30 and TRBJ2-1): SQTIHQWPATLVQPVGSPLSLECTVEGTSNPNLYWYRQAAGRGLQLLFYSVGIGQISSEVPQNLSASRPQDRQFILSSKKLLLSDSGFYLCACSGRAKNEQFFGPGTRLTVL.

Only a few counts were recorded for this clonotype. A much larger clone lies a single base off, so this may be a read error. J is TRBJ2-5 and V is TRBV5-4, with D possibly matching TRBD2 (6 bases). The germline gives CDR1 SGHNT, CDR2 YYREEE (reference sequence). Trimming stripped 5 bases from V and 5 bases from J, with 16 bases between. CDR3 length equals 14 residues. CDR3 bases: TGTGCCAGCAGAGCCCGCCACGCGGGGGAGACCCAGTACTTC. It encodes CASRARHAGETQYF.

In this sample, this clonotype turned up many times. This rearrangement joins TRBV10-1 to TRBJ2-5; 15 bases fit TRBD2. Germline V gene sequence: CDR1 WNHNN, CDR2 SYGVQD (reference sequence). The V and J ends lost 8 bases and 2 bases, in that order; junction bases with no gene match: 3. This CDR3 spans 15 amino acids. The CDR3 spells CASPGLAGGQETQYF. The CDR3 bases are TGCGCCAGCCCTGGACTAGCGGGGGGGCAAGAGACCCAGTACTTC.

This chain links TRBV4-2 with TRBJ1-2, with D perhaps matching TRBD1 (5 bases). CDR3 length: 15 amino acids. CDR1 is LGHNA and CDR2 is YNFKEQ in the germline V gene. Trimming left V 0 bases short and J 8 bases short, with 16 bases between. The chain's CDR3 is CASSQDRAGDGGYTF. As DNA, the CDR3 is TGTGCCAGCAGCCAAGATAGAGCGGGGGACGGCGGCTACACCTTC.

The chain is built from TRBV20-1 and TRBJ1-5, with 8 bases aligning to TRBD1. The CDR3 is 16 amino acids. CDR1 and CDR2 from the germline V gene are DFQATT and SNEGSKA (reference sequence). The V and J ends lost 0 bases and 4 bases, in that order; junction bases with no gene match: 8. CDR3 sequence: CSARDFMTGVNQPQHF. CDR3 bases: TGCAGTGCTAGAGATTTTATGACAGGGGTGAATCAGCCCCAGCATTTT.

Ten or more counts support this clonotype. The V gene is TRBV11-2, the J gene TRBJ2-7; 10 bases line up with TRBD2. Trimming at V came to 5 bases and at J to 6 bases, leaving 7 bases not matched to a gene. CDR1 is SGHAT, CDR2 FQNNGV, per germline. This CDR3 is 14 amino acids long. CDR3 loop: CASSLRLAGGEQYF. CDR3 bases: TGTGCCAGCAGCCTCCGTTTAGCGGGAGGCGAGCAGTACTTC.

With respect to this clonotype: This CDR3 is missing its conserved last phenylalanine or tryptophan, likely due to a read error. The chain links TRBV27 to TRBJ2-7, with no clear D. Germline V gives CDR1 MNHEY, CDR2 SMNVEV (reference sequence). The CDR3 length is 15 residues. V was shortened by 4 bases and J by 0 bases, with 13 bases between the two germline ends. This chain's CDR3 is CASSWFWSFSYEQYL. The CDR3 nucleotides read TGTGCCAGCAGTTGGTTCTGGTCTTTCTCCTACGAGCAGTACCTC.